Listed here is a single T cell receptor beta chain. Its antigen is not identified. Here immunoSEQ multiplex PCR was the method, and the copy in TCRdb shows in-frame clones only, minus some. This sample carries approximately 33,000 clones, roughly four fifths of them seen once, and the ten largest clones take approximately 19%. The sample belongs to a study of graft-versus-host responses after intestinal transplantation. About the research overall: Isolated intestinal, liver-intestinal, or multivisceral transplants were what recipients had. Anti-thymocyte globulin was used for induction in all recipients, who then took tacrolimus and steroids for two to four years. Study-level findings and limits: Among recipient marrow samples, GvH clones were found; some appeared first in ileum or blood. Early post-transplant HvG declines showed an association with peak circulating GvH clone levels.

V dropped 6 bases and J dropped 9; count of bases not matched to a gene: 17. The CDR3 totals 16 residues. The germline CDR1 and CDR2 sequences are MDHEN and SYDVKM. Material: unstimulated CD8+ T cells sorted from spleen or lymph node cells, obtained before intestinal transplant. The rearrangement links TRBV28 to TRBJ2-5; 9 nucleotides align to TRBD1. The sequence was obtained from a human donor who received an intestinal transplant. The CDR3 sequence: CASSGLPTGGPWAQYF. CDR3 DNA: TGTGCCAGCAGCGGCCTGCCGACAGGGGGACCGTGGGCCCAGTACTTC. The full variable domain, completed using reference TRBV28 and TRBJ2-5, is DVKVTQSSRYLVKRTGEKVFLECVQDMDHENMFWYRQDPGLGLRLIYFSYDVKMKEKGDIPEGYSVSREKKERFSLILESASTNQTSMYLCASSGLPTGGPWAQYFGPGTRLLVL.